The 10 T cell receptor beta chains given below trace back to one sample, sequenced in a study of T cells in Graves' hyperthyroidism and ophthalmopathy. Amplification of TCR beta CDR3 regions was performed using RNA transcripts as template. A first-round RT-PCR of the TCR CDR3 used the HTBI primer set. TCRdb re-analysed the multiplex PCR reads in MiXCR, keeping a single row per CDR3 protein. The sample shows around 360,000 distinct CDR3 sequences, approximately 14% of them seen only once. Sample: blood. Source of these receptors: a woman aged 60-75 years with Graves' ophthalmopathy.

At least ten counts were recorded for this clonotype. The V call is TRBV5-1, the J call TRBJ2-1, with D perhaps matching TRBD2 (6 bases). Per the germline V gene, CDR1 is SGHRS and CDR2 is YFSETQ. V was trimmed by 0 bases and J by 5 bases, leaving 15 bases between them. The CDR3 contains 16 residues. CDR3 DNA: TGCGCCAGCAGCTTGGGTGGAGGGACTTTAAACAATGAGCAGTTCTTC. Encoded protein: CASSLGGGTLNNEQFF.

The chain combines TRBV6-1 with TRBJ1-5; D call uncertain. This CDR3 region has 13 residues. Trimming pared 8 bases from V and 0 bases from J, leaving 8 bases between. Germline V gene data show CDR1 as MNHNS and CDR2 as SASEGT. In DNA, the CDR3 is TGTGCCAGCGGCAGATATAGCAATCAGCCCCAGCATTTT. This encodes CASGRYSNQPQHF.

The table lists this clonotype with a few counts. Given a much more abundant clone one base away, this may be a read error. The V and J genes are TRBV3-1 and TRBJ2-3, with D perhaps TRBD2 (6 bases). Deletions cut 7 bases from V and 6 bases from J, with 17 bases between. Germline V gene sequence: CDR1 LGHDT, CDR2 YNNKEL (reference sequence). CDR3 size: 14 residues. CDR3 protein: CASTPSVRGDTQYF. CDR3 coding DNA: TGTGCCAGCACCCCCAGTGTACGGGGGGATACGCAGTATTTT.

V is TRBV24-1 and J is TRBJ2-5; TRBD2 aligns across 8 bases. The J segment lost 4 bases and the V segment lost 3 bases, leaving 9 bases of the junction unmatched. Germline CDR1 KGHDR, CDR2 SFDVKD. There are 16 residues in the CDR3. CDR3 amino acids: CATSDTSGSPPETQYF. The DNA of the CDR3 is TGTGCCACCAGTGATACGAGCGGGAGTCCCCCAGAGACCCAGTACTTC.

Turning to this clonotype: A much larger clonotype is one base distant, so this may be a read error. The rearrangement uses TRBV27 and TRBJ2-7, with a weak D call TRBD2 (6 bases). Germline CDR1 is MNHEY and CDR2 is SMNVEV (reference sequence). The CDR3 length is 14 residues. The CDR3 DNA reads as TGTGCCGGCAGTAGGAGGGGCGGGCATGGGGAGCAGTACTTC. Encoded protein: CAGSRRGGHGEQYF.

This clonotype was found many times. J is TRBJ1-4 and V is TRBV11-2; D not resolved. Trimming stripped 4 bases from V and 0 bases from J, with 18 bases between. CDR1 and CDR2 (germline): SGHAT, FQNNGV. This CDR3 comprises 18 residues. In nucleotides, the CDR3 is TGTGCCAGCAGCTCAGGCCCCGATCGGATCGCAACTAATGAAAAACTGTTTTTT. Protein: CASSSGPDRIATNEKLFF.

Ten or more counts support this clonotype. The chain uses TRBV11-2 and TRBJ2-7, with D possibly TRBD2 on 6 matching bases. This CDR3 has 14 amino acids. Germline CDR1 reads SGHAT; CDR2 reads FQNNGV. The V gene lost 6 bases and the J gene lost 5 bases, with 17 bases spanning the gap. In nucleotides, the CDR3 is TGTGCCAGCAGTCCCCCGGGGAGGCTGCACGAGCAGTACTTC. This codes for CASSPPGRLHEQYF.

V gene TRBV19 combines with J gene TRBJ2-7; D might be TRBD1 or TRBD2, each matching 6 bases. The length of the CDR3 is 15 residues. The germline CDR1 and CDR2 sequences are LNHDA and SQIVND (reference sequence). Trimming pared 6 bases from V and 4 bases from J, leaving 19 bases between. The CDR3 is CASRRGVVGDYEQYF. CDR3 DNA: TGTGCCAGTAGGAGGGGGGTCGTGGGGGATTACGAGCAGTACTTC. Looking up the rest from reference TRBV19 and TRBJ2-7 gives the full variable domain: DGGITQSPKYLFRKEGQNVTLSCEQNLNHDAMYWYRQDPGQGLRLIYYSQIVNDFQKGDIAEGYSVSREKKESFPLTVTSAQKNPTAFYLCASRRGVVGDYEQYFGPGTRLTVT.

This clonotype was counted at least ten times. The rearrangement links TRBV5-1 to TRBJ2-3, with TRBD2 identical over 8 bases. J lost 4 bases, V lost 4 bases, and 17 bases had no gene match. Looked up from germline, CDR1 is SGHRS and CDR2 is YFSETQ. This CDR3 is built from 18 residues. The CDR3 nucleotides are TGCGCCAGCAGCCCGGGACTAGGAGGGACCTCTTTCCCAGATACGCAGTATTTT. Translating gives CASSPGLGGTSFPDTQYF.

This clonotype was observed at least ten times. The chain is built from TRBV7-9 and TRBJ2-2, with TRBD2 matching 7 bases. Germline loops: CDR1 SEHNR, CDR2 FQNEAQ (reference sequence). V shed 5 bases, J shed 4 bases, and the junction held 13 bases outside the gene matches. The CDR3 loop spans 17 amino acids. This CDR3 reads CASSPRVVAGRTGELFF. The DNA for the CDR3 is TGTGCCAGCAGCCCCCGGGTGGTAGCGGGCCGCACCGGGGAGCTGTTTTTT.